This TCR beta chain was captured in a study of blood T cell repertoires in COVID-19. On the study more broadly: Donors in the United States, Italy and Spain gave samples during acute or convalescent COVID-19. T cells, B-cell-depleted T cells, or PBMCs supplied cDNA or gDNA.

How the authors handled the data: Quantification of nucleated cells was approximated via reference gene primer amplification. Sequenced by immunoSEQ multiplex PCR; TCRdb stores in-frame clones only, minus some. That table gives V, J and clone size, and the DNA gave D and trimming. The sample lists about 260,000 clones; around 78% were seen once. There are 16 residues in the CDR3. V was clipped by 4 bases and J by 3 bases, with 19 bases between them. Germline V lookup: CDR1 SGHRS, CDR2 YFSETQ. The sample comprised peripheral blood. The receptor was isolated from a man aged 55 to 70 who had recovered from COVID-19. The chain joins TRBV5-1 to TRBJ1-1; D perhaps matches TRBD1 (6 bases). In DNA, the CDR3 is TGCGCCAGCAGCCCGGGCGGCGGGGGGCTTCACACTGAAGCTTTCTTT. Amino acids: CASSPGGGGLHTEAFF.